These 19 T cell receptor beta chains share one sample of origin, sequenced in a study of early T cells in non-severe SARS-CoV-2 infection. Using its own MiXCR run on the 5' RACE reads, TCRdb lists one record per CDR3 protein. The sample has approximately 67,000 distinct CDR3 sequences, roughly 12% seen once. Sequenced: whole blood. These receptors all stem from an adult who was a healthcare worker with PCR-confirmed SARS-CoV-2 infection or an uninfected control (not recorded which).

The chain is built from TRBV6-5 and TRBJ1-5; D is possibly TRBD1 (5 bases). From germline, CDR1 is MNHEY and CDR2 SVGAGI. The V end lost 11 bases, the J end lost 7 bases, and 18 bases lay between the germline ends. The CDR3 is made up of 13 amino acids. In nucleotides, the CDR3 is TGTGCCGCCGCCCGGGGCCCAGGACAGCCCCAGCATTTT. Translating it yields CAAARGPGQPQHF.

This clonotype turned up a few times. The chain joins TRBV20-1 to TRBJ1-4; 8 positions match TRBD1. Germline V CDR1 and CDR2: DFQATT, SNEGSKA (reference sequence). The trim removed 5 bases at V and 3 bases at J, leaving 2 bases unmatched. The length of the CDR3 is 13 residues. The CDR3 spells CSAPQGANEKLFF. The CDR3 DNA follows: TGCAGTGCTCCACAGGGGGCTAATGAAAAACTGTTTTTT.

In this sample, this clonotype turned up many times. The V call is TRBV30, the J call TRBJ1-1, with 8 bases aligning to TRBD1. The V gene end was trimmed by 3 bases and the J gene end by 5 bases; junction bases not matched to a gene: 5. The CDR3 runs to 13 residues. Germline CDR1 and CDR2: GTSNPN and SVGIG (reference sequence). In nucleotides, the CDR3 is TGTGCCTGGAGCCGGACAGGGCGTACTGAAGCTTTCTTT. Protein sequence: CAWSRTGRTEAFF.

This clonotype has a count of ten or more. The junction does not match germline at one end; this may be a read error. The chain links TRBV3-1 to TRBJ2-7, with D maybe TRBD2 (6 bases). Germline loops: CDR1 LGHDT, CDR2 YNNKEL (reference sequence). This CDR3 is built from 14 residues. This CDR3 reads CASSQGGVQSEQYF. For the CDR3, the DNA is TGTGCCAGCAGTCAAGGAGGGGTGCAGTCCGAGCAGTACTTC.

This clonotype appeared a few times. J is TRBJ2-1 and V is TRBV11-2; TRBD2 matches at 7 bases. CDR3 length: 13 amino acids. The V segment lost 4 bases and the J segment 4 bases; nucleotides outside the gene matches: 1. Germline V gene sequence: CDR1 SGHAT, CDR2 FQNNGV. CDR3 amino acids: CASSSGLYNEQFF. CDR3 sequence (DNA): TGTGCCAGCAGCTCGGGACTATACAATGAGCAGTTCTTC.

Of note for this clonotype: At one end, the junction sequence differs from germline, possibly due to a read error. CDR3 protein: CASSQAGISENTIYF. The DNA for the CDR3 is TGTGCCAGCAGCCAAGCCGGGATCTCTGAAAACACCATATATTTT. The V gene is TRBV3-1, the J gene TRBJ1-3; D remains unclear. The CDR3 is 15 amino acids. Germline lookup yields CDR1 LGHDT and CDR2 YNNKEL (reference sequence). Full variable domain (remainder filled in from reference TRBV3-1 and TRBJ1-3): DTAVSQTPKYLVTQMGNDKSIKCEQNLGHDTMYWYKQDSKKFLKIMFSYNNKELIINETVPNRFSPKSPDKAHLNLHINSLELGDSAVYFCASSQAGISENTIYFGEGSWLTVV.

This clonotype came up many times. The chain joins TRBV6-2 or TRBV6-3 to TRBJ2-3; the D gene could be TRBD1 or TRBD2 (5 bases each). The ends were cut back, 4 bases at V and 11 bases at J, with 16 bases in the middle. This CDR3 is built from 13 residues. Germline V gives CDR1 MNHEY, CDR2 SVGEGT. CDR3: CASSSGAAPMQYF. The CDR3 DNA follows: TGTGCCAGCAGTTCCGGGGCAGCCCCAATGCAGTATTTT.

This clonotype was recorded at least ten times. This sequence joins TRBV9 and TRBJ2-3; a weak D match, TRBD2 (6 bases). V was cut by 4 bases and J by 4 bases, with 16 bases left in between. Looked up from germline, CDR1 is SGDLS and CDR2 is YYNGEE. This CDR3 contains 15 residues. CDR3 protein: CASSRTRDSADTQYF. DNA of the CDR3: TGTGCCAGCAGCAGAACCCGGGACTCCGCAGATACGCAGTATTTT. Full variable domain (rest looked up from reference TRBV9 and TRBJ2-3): DSGVTQTPKHLITATGQRVTLRCSPRSGDLSVYWYQQSLDQGLQFLIQYYNGEERAKGNILERFSAQQFPDLHSELNLSSLELGDSALYFCASSRTRDSADTQYFGPGTRLTVL.

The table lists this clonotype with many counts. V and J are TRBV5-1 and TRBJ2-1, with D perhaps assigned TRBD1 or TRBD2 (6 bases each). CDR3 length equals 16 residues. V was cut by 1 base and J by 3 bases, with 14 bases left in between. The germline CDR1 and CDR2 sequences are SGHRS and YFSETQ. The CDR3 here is CASSLSGGQNYNEQFF. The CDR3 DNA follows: TGCGCCAGCAGCTTGTCTGGGGGGCAGAACTACAATGAGCAGTTCTTC.

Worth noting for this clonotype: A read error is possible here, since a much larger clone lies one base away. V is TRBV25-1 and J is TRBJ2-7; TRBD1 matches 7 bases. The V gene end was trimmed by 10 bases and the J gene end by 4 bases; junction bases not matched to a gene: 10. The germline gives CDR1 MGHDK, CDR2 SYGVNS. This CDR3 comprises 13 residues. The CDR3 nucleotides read TGTGCCAACATGGGGACAGCCACATACGAGCAGTACTTC. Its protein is CANMGTATYEQYF.

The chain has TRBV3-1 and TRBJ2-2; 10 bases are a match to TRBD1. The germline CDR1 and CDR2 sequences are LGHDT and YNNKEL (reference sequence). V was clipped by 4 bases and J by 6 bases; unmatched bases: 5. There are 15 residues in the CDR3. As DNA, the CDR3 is TGTGCCAGCAGCCCCGGGACAGGGGAGTCCGGGGAGCTGTTTTTT. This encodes CASSPGTGESGELFF.

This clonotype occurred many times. In nucleotides, the CDR3 is TGTGCCAGCAGCCCGGGACGTACTCAAGAGACCCAGTACTTC. This sequence encodes CASSPGRTQETQYF. The gene calls are TRBV11-2 and TRBJ2-5; possibly TRBD1 or TRBD2 for D (5 bases each). CDR1 and CDR2 (germline): SGHAT, FQNNGV. The ends were cut back, 5 bases at V and 2 bases at J, with 12 bases in the middle. The CDR3 has 14 residues.

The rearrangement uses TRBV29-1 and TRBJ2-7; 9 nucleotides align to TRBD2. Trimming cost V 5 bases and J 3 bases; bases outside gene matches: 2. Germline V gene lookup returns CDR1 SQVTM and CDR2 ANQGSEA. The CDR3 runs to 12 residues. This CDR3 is CSVLTSGYEQYF. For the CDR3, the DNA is TGCAGCGTTTTGACTAGCGGCTACGAGCAGTACTTC.

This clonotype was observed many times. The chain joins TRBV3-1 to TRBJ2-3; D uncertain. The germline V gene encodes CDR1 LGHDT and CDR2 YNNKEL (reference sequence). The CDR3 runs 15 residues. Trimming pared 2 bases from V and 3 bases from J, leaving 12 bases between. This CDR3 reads CASSQSFRLTDTQYF. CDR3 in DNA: TGTGCCAGCAGCCAATCGTTCAGGTTAACAGATACGCAGTATTTT.

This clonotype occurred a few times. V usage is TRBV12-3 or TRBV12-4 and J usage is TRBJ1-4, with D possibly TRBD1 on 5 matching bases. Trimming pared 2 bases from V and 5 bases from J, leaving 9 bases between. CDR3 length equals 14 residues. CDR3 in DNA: TGTGCCAGCAGTTTATGGGGGGAGAATGAAAAACTGTTTTTT. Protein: CASSLWGENEKLFF.

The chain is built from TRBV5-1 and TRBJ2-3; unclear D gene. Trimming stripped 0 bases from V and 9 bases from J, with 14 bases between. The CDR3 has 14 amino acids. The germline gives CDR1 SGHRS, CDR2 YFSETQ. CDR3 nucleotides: TGCGCCAGCAGCTTGGAGGCTACGCGGTTGACGCAGTATTTT. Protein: CASSLEATRLTQYF.

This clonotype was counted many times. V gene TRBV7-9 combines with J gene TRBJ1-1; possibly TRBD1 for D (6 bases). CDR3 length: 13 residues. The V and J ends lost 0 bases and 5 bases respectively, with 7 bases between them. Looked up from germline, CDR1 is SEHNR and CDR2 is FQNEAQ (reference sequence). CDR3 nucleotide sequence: TGTGCCAGCAGCTTAGCGGGGGCGACTGAAGCTTTCTTT. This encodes CASSLAGATEAFF.

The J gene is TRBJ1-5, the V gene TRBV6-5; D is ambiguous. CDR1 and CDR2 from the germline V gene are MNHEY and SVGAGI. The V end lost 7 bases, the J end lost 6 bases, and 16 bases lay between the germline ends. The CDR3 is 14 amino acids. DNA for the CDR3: TGTGCCAGCACCGACGACCCAAGAGGTCAGCCCCAGCATTTT. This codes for CASTDDPRGQPQHF.

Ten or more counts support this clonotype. In DNA, the CDR3 is TGTGCCAGCAGCGGACCCGGGACACCCTACGAGCAGTACTTC. Protein product: CASSGPGTPYEQYF. The rearrangement joins TRBV7-9 to TRBJ2-7, with a possible D match to TRBD1 (6 bases). Looked up from germline, CDR1 is SEHNR and CDR2 is FQNEAQ (reference sequence). The CDR3 has 14 amino acids. Between the trimmed V and J ends, which lost 5 bases and 2 bases, there was a span of 13 bases. Drawing the rest from reference TRBV7-9 and TRBJ2-7, the complete variable domain is DTGVSQNPRHKITKRGQNVTFRCDPISEHNRLYWYRQTLGQGPEFLTYFQNEAQLEKSRLLSDRFSAERPKGSFSTLEIQRTEQGDSAMYLCASSGPGTPYEQYFGPGTRLTVT.